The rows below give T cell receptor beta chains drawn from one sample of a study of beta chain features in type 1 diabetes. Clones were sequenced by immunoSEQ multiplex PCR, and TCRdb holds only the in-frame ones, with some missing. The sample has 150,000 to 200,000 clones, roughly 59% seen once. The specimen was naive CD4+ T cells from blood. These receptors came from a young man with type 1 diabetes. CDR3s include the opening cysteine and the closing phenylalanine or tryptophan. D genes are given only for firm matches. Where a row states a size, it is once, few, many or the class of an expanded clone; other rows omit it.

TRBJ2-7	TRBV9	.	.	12	TGTGCCAGCAGCGCCCAGGGCTACGAGCAGTACTTC	CASSAQGYEQYF
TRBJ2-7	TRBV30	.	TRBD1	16	TGTGCCTGGAGAGCCAAGGCCTTGGACAGGGGCTACGAGCAGTACTTC	CAWRAKALDRGYEQYF
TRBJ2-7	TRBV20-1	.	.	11	TGCAGTGCTAGAGATCGAGGGGAGCAGTACTTC	CSARDRGEQYF
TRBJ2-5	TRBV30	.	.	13	TGTGCCTGGAGTGCCGGGACACAAGAGACCCAGTACTTC	CAWSAGTQETQYF
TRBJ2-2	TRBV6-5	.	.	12	TGTGCCAGCAGACAATATGCCGGGGAGCTGTTTTTT	CASRQYAGELFF
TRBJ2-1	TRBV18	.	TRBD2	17	TGTGCCAGCTCACCTTACTCCGGGACTAAAGTCTACAATGAGCAGTTCTTC	CASSPYSGTKVYNEQFF
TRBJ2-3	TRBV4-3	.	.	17	TGCGCCAGCAGCCAACGGGCGGACATCTTTGGCACAGATACGCAGTATTTT	CASSQRADIFGTDTQYF
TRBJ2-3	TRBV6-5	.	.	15	TGTGCCAGCACTCGGACAGACCCTGGCACAGATACGCAGTATTTT	CASTRTDPGTDTQYF
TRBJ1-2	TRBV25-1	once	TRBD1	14	TGTGCCAGCAGAGACAGGGGACCTAACTATGGCTACACCTTC	CASRDRGPNYGYTF
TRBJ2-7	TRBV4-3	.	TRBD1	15	TGCGCCAGCAGCCAAGGGCACCCGACAGGGACCGAGCAGTACTTC	CASSQGHPTGTEQYF
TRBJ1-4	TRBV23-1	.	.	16	TGCGCCAGCAGTCAACCCTTTCGACAGGTGTACGAAAAACTGTTTTTT	CASSQPFRQVYEKLFF
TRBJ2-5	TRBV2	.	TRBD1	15	TGTGCCAGCAGTGCAAGGGACAGGGGCCAAGAGACCCAGTACTTC	CASSARDRGQETQYF
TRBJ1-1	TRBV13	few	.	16	TGTGCCAGCAGCGCGGAGAAGGGGATCGGTATCGCTGAAGCTTTCTTT	CASSAEKGIGIAEAFF
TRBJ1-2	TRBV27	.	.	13	TGTGCCAGCAGTCCGCGGGGTGGCGAGGGCTACACCTTC	CASSPRGGEGYTF
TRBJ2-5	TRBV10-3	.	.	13	TGTGCCATCAGTGCCTCAGGGATGGAGACCCAGTACTTC	CAISASGMETQYF
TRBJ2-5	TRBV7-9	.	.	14	TGTGCCAGCAGCTTCTCTGGGACATCAGAGACCCAGTACTTC	CASSFSGTSETQYF
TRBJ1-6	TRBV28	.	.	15	TGTGCCAGCAGGTGGGGACGGATCTATAATTCACCCCTCCACTTT	CASRWGRIYNSPLHF
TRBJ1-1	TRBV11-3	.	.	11	TGTGCCAGCAGCAAGAAAACTGAAGCTTTCTTT	CASSKKTEAFF
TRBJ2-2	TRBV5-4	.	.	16	TGTGCCAGCAGCCCTAGATCGGGGGCTGACACCGGGGAGCTGTTTTTT	CASSPRSGADTGELFF
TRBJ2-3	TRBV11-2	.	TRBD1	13	TGTGCCAGCAGCAGGGACAGGCCAGATACGCAGTATTTT	CASSRDRPDTQYF
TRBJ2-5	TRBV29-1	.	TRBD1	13	TGCAGCGTTAATGGACAGGGCACGGAGACCCAGTACTTC	CSVNGQGTETQYF
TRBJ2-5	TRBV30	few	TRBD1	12	TGTGCCTGGAGGAGACAGGGTGAGACCCAGTACTTC	CAWRRQGETQYF
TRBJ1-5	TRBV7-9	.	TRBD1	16	TGTGCCAGCAGCCCGGCAGGGGGTCCCCTCGGCCAGCCCCAGCATTTT	CASSPAGGPLGQPQHF
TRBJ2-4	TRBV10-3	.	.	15	TGTGCCATCAGTGAGTCGAATCCAGCCAAAAACATTCAGTACTTC	CAISESNPAKNIQYF
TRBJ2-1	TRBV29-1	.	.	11	TGCAGCGTTGAGTTGCGGAATGAGCAGTTCTTC	CSVELRNEQFF